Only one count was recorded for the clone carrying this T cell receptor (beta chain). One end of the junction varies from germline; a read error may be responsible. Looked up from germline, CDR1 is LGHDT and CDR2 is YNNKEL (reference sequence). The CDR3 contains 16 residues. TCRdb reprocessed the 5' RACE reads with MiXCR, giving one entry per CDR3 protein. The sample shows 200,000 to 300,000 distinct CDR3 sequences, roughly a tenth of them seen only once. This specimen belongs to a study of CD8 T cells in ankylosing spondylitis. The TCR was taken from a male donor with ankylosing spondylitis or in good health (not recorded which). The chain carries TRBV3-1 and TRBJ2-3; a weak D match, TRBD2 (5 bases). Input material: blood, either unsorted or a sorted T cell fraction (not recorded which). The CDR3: CASSQDTAPSTDMQYF. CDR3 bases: TGTGCCAGCAGTCAAGATACGGCGCCTAGCACAGATATGCAGTATTTT.